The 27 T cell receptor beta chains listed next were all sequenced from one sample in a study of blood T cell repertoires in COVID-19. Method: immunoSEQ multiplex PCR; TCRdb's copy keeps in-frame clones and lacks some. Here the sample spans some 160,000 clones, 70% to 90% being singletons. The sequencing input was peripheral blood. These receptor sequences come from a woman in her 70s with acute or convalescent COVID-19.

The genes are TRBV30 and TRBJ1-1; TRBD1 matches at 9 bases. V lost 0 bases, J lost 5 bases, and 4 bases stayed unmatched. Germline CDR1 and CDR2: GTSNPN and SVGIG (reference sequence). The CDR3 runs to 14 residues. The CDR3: CAWSVGTGRTEAFF. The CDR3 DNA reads TGTGCCTGGAGTGTCGGGACAGGGAGAACTGAAGCTTTCTTT.

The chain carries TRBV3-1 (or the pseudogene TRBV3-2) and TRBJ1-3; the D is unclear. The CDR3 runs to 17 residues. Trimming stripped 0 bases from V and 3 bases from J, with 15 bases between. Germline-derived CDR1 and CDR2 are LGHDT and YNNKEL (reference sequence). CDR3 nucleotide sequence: TGTGCCAGCAGCCAAGATCTCGCGCGCTTAAATGGAAACACCATATATTTT. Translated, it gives CASSQDLARLNGNTIYF.

CDR3 sequence (DNA): TGTGCCAGCAGCCGCAGAGGGACTCTTACTTACGAGCAGTACTTC. This sequence encodes CASSRRGTLTYEQYF. The chain uses TRBV6-2 or TRBV6-3 and TRBJ2-7; possibly TRBD2 for D (6 bases). CDR3 length: 15 residues. Trimming removed 6 bases at V and 4 bases at J, with 19 bases between. In germline, CDR1 is MNHEY, CDR2 SVGEGT.

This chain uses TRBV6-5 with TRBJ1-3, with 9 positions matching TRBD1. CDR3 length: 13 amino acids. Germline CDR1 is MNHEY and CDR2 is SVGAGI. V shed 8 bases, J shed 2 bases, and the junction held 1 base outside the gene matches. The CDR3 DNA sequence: TGTGCCAGCGGGGACAGGGCTGGAAACACCATATATTTT. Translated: CASGDRAGNTIYF.

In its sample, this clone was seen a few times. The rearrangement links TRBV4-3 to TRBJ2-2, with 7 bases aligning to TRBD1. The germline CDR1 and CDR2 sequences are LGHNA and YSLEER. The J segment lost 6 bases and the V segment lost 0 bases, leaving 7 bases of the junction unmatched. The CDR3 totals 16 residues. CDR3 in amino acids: CASSQDLTGEPGELFF. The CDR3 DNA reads TGCGCCAGCAGCCAAGATCTCACAGGGGAGCCCGGGGAGCTGTTTTTT.

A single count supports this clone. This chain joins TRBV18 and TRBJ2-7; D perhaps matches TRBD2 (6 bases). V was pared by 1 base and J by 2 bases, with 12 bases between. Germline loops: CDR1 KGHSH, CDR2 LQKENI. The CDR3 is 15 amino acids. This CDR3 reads CASSPQSGLAYEQYF. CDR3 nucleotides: TGTGCCAGCTCACCACAAAGCGGGCTTGCCTACGAGCAGTACTTC.

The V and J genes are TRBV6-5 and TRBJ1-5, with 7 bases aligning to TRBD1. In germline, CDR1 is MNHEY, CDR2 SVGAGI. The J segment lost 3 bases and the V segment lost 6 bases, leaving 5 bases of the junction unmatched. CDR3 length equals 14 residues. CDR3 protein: CASRAGTVNQPQHF. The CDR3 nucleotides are TGTGCCAGCAGGGCCGGGACAGTCAATCAGCCCCAGCATTTT.

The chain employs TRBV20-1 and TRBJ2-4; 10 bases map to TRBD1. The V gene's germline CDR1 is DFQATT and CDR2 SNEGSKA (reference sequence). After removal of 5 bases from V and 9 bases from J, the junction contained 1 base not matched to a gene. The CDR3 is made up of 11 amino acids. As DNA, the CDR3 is TGCAGTGCTGGACAGGGGGGCATTCAGTACTTC. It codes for CSAGQGGIQYF.

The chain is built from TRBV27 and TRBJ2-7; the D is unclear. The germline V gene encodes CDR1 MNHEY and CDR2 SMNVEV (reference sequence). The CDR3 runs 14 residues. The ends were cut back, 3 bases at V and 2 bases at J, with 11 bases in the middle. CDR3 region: CASSLKTTTYEQYF. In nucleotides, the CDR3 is TGTGCCAGCAGTTTGAAAACAACAACCTACGAGCAGTACTTC.

The CDR3 coding sequence is TGTGCCAGCAGCCTCCAAACCGGGGGGGCCGTGAATGAGCAGTTCTTC. Amino acid sequence: CASSLQTGGAVNEQFF. The chain has TRBV4-2 and TRBJ2-1; 8 nucleotides align to TRBD2. V shed 4 bases and J 7 bases; nucleotides not matched to a gene: 12. Germline V gene lookup returns CDR1 LGHNA and CDR2 YNFKEQ. The CDR3 has 16 amino acids.

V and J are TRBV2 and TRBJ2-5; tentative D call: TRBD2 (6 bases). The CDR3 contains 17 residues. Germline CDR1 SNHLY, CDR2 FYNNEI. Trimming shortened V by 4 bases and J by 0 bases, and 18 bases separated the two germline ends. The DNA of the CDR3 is TGTGCCAGCAGTGGTGTGTTAGCGGACCTGTACCAAGAGACCCAGTACTTC. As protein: CASSGVLADLYQETQYF.

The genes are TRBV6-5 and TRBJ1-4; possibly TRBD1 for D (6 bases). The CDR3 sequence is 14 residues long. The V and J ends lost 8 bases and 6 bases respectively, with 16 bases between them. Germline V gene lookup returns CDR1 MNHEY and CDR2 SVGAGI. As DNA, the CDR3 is TGTGCCAGCGCGAGGGGGATAGGGGATGAAAAACTGTTTTTT. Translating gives CASARGIGDEKLFF.

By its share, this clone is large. This chain's CDR3 is CASSITRARVNTEAFF. The CDR3 nucleotides read TGTGCCAGTAGTATAACGAGGGCGAGGGTGAACACTGAAGCTTTCTTT. V usage is TRBV19 and J usage is TRBJ1-1, with no clear D. The CDR3 covers 16 residues. The germline V gene encodes CDR1 LNHDA and CDR2 SQIVND (reference sequence). V lost 2 bases to trimming and J lost 0 bases, with 13 bases between them.

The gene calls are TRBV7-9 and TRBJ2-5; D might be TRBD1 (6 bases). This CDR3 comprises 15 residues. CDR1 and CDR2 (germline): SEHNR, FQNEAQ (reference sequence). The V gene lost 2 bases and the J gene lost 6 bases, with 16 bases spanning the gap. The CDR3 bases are TGTGCCAGCAGCTTATTGGGAACAGGGAAGCAGACCCAGTACTTC. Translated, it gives CASSLLGTGKQTQYF.

The CDR3 reads CASSLGIGGRYGYTF. DNA for the CDR3: TGTGCCAGCAGCTTGGGGATCGGAGGACGGTATGGCTACACCTTC. V gene TRBV5-6 combines with J gene TRBJ1-2, with D hard to call. V shed 0 bases and J shed 5 bases, with 14 bases lying between them. Germline V gene sequence: CDR1 SGHDT, CDR2 YYEEEE. There are 15 residues in the CDR3.

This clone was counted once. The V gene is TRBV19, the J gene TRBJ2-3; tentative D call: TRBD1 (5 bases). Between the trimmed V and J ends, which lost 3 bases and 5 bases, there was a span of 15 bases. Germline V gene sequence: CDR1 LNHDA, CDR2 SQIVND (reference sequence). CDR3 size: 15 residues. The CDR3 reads CASSIGWGRGDTQYF. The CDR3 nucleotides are TGTGCCAGTAGTATTGGGTGGGGCCGCGGAGATACGCAGTATTTT.

CDR3 sequence (DNA): TGCGCCAGCAGCCAAGATCCGGACAGCAACTCTGGAAACACCATATATTTT. It encodes CASSQDPDSNSGNTIYF. The chain couples TRBV4-3 to TRBJ1-3; possibly TRBD1 for D (6 bases). This CDR3 region has 17 residues. Trimming took 0 bases from V and 0 from J, leaving 12 bases between them. CDR1 is LGHNA and CDR2 is YSLEER in the germline V gene.

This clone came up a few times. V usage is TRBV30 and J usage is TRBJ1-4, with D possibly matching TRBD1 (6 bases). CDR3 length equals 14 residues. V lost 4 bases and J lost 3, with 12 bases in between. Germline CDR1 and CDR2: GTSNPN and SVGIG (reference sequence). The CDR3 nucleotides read TGTGCCTGGAAAAAAGGGGGTGCTAATGAAAAACTGTTTTTT. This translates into CAWKKGGANEKLFF.

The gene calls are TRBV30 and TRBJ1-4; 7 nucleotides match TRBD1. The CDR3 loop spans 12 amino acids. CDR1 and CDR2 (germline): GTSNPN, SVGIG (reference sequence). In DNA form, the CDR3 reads TGTGCTCGGGGACAGTCTAATGAAAAACTGTTTTTT. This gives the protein CARGQSNEKLFF.

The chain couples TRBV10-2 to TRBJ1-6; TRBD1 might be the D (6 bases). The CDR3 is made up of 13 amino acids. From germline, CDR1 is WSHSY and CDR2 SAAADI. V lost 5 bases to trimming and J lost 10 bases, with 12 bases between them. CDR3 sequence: CASSYNRDSPLHF. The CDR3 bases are TGCGCCAGCAGTTATAACAGGGACTCACCCCTCCACTTT.

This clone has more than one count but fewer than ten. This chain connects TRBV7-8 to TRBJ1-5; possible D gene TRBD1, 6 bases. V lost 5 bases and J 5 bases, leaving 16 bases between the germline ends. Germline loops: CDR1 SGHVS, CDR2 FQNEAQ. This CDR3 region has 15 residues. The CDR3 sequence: CASSKTQGWDQPQHF. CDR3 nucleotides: TGTGCCAGCAGCAAAACACAGGGATGGGATCAGCCCCAGCATTTT.

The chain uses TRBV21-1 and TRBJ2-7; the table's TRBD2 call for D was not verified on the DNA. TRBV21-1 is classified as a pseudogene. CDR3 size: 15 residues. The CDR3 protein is CASSKRRLAGNEQYF. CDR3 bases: TGTGCCAGCAGCAAAAGGCGACTAGCGGGAAACGAGCAGTACTTC.

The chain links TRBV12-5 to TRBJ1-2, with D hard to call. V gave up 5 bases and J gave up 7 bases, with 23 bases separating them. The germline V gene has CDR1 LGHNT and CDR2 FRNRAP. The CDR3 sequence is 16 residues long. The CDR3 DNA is TGTGCTAGTGGTGCTTCGGCCACACCACGCGGCGGTGGCTACACCTTC. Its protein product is CASGASATPRGGGYTF.

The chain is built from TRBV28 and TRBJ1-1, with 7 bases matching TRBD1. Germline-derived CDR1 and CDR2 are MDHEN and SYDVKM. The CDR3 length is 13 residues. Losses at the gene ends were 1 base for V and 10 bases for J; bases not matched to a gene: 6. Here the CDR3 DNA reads TGTGCCAGCAGTTTATATCGGGCAGGGGGAGCTTTCTTT. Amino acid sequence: CASSLYRAGGAFF.

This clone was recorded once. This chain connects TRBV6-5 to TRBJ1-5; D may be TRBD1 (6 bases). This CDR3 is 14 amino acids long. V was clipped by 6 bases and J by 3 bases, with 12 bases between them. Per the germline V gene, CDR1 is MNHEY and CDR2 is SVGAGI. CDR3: CASRSDSHNQPQHF. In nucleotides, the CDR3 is TGTGCCAGCAGATCGGACAGTCACAATCAGCCCCAGCATTTT.

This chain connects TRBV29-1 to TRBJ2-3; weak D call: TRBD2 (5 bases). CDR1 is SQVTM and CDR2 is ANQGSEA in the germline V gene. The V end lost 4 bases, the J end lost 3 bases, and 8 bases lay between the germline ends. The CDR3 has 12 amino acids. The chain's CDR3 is CSVVRGTDTQYF. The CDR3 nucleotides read TGCAGCGTTGTCCGAGGGACAGATACGCAGTATTTT.

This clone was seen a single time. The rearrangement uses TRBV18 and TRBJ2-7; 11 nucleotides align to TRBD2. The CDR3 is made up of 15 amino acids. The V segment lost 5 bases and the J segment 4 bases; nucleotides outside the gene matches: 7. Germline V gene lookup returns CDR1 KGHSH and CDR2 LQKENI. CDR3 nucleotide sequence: TGTGCCAGCTCAACGGCTAGCGGGGGGATTTACGAGCAGTACTTC. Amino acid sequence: CASSTASGGIYEQYF.